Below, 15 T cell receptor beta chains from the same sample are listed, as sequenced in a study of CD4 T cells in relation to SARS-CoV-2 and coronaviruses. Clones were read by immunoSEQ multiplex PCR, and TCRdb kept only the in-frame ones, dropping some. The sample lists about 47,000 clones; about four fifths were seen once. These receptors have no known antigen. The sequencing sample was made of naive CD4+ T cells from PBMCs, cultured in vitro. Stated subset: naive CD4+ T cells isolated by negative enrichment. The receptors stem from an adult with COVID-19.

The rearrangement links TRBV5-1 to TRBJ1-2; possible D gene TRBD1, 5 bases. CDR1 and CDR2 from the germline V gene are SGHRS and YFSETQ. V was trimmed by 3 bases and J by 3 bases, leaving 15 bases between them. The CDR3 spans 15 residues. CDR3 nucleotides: TGCGCCAGCAGCTCCCGGCAGGGTGGCGACTATGGCTACACCTTC. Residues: CASSSRQGGDYGYTF.

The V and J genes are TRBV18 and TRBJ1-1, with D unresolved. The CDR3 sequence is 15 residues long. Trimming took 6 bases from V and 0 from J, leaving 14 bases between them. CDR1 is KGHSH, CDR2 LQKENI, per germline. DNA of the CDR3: TGTGCCAGCTCCCGCCTTGGTGGTATGAACACTGAAGCTTTCTTT. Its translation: CASSRLGGMNTEAFF.

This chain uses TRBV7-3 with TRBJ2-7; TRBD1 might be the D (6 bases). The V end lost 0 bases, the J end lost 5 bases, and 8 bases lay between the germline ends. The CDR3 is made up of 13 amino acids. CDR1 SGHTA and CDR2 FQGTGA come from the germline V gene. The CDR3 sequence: CASSLTGADEQYF. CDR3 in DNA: TGTGCCAGCAGCTTAACGGGGGCGGACGAGCAGTACTTC.

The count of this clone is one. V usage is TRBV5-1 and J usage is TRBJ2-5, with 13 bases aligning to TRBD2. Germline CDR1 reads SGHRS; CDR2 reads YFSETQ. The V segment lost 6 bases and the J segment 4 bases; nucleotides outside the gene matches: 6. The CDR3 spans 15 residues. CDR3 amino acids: CASNGLAGARETQYF. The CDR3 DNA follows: TGCGCCAGCAACGGACTAGCGGGAGCCAGAGAGACCCAGTACTTC.

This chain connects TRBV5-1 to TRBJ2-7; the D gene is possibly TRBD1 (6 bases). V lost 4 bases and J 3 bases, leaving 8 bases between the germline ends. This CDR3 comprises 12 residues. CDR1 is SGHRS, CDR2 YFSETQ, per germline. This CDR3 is CASSEQGYEQYF. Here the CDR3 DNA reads TGCGCCAGCAGCGAACAGGGCTACGAGCAGTACTTC.

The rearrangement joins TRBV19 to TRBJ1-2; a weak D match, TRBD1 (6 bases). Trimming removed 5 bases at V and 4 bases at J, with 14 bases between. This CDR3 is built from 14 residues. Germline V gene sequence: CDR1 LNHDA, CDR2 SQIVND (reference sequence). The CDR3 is CASSALQGAYGYTF. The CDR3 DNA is TGTGCCAGTAGTGCTCTACAGGGCGCCTATGGCTACACCTTC.

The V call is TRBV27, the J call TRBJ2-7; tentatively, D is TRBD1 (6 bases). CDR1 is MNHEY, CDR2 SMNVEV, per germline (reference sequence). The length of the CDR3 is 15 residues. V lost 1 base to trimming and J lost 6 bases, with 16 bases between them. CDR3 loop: CASSLLSRGHTEQYF. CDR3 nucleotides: TGTGCCAGCAGTTTATTATCCAGGGGCCACACCGAGCAGTACTTC.

The CDR3 region has the DNA TGTGCCAGCAGCTACGGGACAGCCGATACGCAGTATTTT. It encodes CASSYGTADTQYF. The chain employs TRBV7-3 and TRBJ2-3; 7 bases fit TRBD1. The junction had 4 bases not matched to a gene; V was cut back by 4 bases and J by 6 bases. The CDR3 sequence is 13 residues long. Germline V gives CDR1 SGHTA, CDR2 FQGTGA.

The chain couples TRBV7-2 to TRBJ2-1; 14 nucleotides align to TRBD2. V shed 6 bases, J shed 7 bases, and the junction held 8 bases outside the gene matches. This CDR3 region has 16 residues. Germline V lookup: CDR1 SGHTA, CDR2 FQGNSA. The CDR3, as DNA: TGTGCCAGCAGTTTTCCTAGACTAGCGGGAGGGAATGAGCAGTTCTTC. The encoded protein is CASSFPRLAGGNEQFF.

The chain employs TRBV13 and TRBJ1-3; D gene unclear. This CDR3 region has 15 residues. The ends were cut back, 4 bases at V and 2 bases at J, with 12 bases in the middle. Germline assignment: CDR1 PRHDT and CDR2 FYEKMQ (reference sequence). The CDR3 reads CASSYKRGTGNTIYF. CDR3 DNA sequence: TGTGCCAGCAGCTATAAGAGAGGCACTGGAAACACCATATATTTT.

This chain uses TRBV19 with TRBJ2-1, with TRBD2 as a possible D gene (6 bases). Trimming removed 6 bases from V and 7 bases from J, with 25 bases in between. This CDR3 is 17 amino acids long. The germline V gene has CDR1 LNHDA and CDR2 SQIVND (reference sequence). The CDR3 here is CASSTFGPGLYLNEQFF. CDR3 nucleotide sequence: TGTGCCAGTAGCACATTCGGGCCGGGACTCTACTTGAATGAGCAGTTCTTC.

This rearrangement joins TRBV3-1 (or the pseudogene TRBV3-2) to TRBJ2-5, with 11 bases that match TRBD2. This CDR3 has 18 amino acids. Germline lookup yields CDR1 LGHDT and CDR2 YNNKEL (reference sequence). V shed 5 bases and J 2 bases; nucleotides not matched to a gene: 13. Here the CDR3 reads CASSERASGRIRQETQYF. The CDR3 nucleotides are TGTGCCAGCAGCGAACGGGCTAGCGGGAGGATACGACAAGAGACCCAGTACTTC.

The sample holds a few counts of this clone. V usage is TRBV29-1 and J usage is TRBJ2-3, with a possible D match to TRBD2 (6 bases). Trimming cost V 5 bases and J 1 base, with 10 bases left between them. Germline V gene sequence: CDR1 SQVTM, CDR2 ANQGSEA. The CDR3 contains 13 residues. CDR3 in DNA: TGCAGCGTTCCCCCGGGGGGCACAGATACGCAGTATTTT. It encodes CSVPPGGTDTQYF.

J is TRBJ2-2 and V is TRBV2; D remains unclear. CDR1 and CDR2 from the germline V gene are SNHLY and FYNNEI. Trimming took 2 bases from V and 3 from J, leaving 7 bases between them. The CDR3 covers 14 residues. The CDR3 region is CASSEFPDTGELFF. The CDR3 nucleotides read TGTGCCAGCAGTGAATTTCCCGACACCGGGGAGCTGTTTTTT.

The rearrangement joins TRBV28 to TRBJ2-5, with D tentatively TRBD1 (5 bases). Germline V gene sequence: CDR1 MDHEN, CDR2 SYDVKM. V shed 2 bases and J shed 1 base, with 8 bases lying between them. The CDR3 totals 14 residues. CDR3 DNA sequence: TGTGCCAGCAGTTTACCCGACAGCCAAGAGACCCAGTACTTC. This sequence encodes CASSLPDSQETQYF.